The 2 T cell receptor beta chains below come from one sample, sequenced in a study of response to subunit inactivated influenza vaccine. TCRdb recomputed calls from the RT-PCR reads with MiXCR, one row per CDR3 protein. Seen here are 500,000 or so distinct CDR3 sequences, approximately 11% observed once, and the top ten hold approximately 12%. Material: PBMCs from blood, obtained more than 35 days after vaccination. These receptors all stem from a man aged 50 or older who received an inactivated influenza vaccine.

This clonotype was recorded many times. This sequence joins TRBV12-3 or TRBV12-4 and TRBJ1-2, with D possibly matching TRBD1 (5 bases). Trimming removed 6 bases at V and 2 bases at J, with 16 bases between. This CDR3 has 15 residues. CDR3 coding DNA: TGTGCCAGCAGACCGAGGGGTTTAAAGAACTATGGCTACACCTTC. Translation gives CASRPRGLKNYGYTF.

This clonotype was counted at least ten times. This rearrangement joins TRBV3-1 to TRBJ2-1, with D perhaps TRBD2 (5 bases). CDR3 length: 13 amino acids. V was cut by 0 bases and J by 10 bases, with 10 bases left in between. Germline V gives CDR1 LGHDT, CDR2 YNNKEL (reference sequence). CDR3 nucleotides: TGTGCCAGCAGCCAAGACGGAGGCGGGGAGCAGTTCTTC. It codes for CASSQDGGGEQFF.